This record covers a single T cell receptor (beta chain). The source of the sample is a study of blood T cells in healthy people across ages. Combining a sample-barcoded 5' primer with a J-beta primer mix, a second PCR ran for about 6 to 11 cycles. One entry per CDR3 protein, called by TCRdb with MiXCR from the 5' RACE reads. The sample shows over 1,500,000 distinct CDR3 sequences, 49% of them seen only once. Germline V gene data show CDR1 as SGHTA and CDR2 as FQGNSA. V was cut by 5 bases and J by 1 base, with 12 bases left in between. CDR3 size: 14 residues. Sequenced: blood. V and J are TRBV7-2 and TRBJ2-7; TRBD1 might be the D (5 bases). The TCR originated in a woman between 35 and 50 years old in good health. CDR3 protein: CASSRQPRSYEQYF. The CDR3 DNA follows: TGTGCCAGCAGCCGACAGCCGAGATCCTACGAGCAGTACTTC.